A single sample is the source of the 8 T cell receptor beta chains below, sequenced in a study of T cells after yellow fever vaccination. TCRdb recomputed calls from the 5' RACE reads with MiXCR, one row per CDR3 protein. The data contain 500,000 to 650,000 distinct CDR3 sequences, around an eighth of them singletons. The sequencing here drew on PBMCs, taken on the day of the yellow fever booster vaccination. These receptor sequences come from a man aged 30 to 39 who received the YFV17D yellow fever vaccine.

This clonotype was seen more than once but under ten times. V is TRBV7-6 and J is TRBJ2-3, with 9 bases lining up with TRBD1. Germline values: CDR1 SGHVS, CDR2 FNYEAQ. Germline trimming cut 4 bases from V and 2 bases from J; bases unmatched to any gene: 10. The CDR3 contains 17 residues. The CDR3 nucleotides are TGTGCCAGCAGCTCAGGTTCAGGGACAGGGCACACAGATACGCAGTATTTT. This encodes CASSSGSGTGHTDTQYF.

The chain couples TRBV29-1 to TRBJ2-7, with 9 bases lining up with TRBD1. This CDR3 has 15 residues. With 0 bases clipped from V and 3 bases from J, the junction kept 6 bases outside the gene matches. CDR1 is SQVTM, CDR2 ANQGSEA, per germline. CDR3 sequence reads: CSVEDRGTGIYEQYF. DNA of the CDR3: TGCAGCGTTGAAGATCGAGGGACAGGGATCTACGAGCAGTACTTC.

This sequence joins TRBV7-2 and TRBJ2-5; a possible D gene is TRBD2 (7 bases). Trimming took 1 base from V and 4 from J, leaving 13 bases between them. Germline V gives CDR1 SGHTA, CDR2 FQGNSA. This CDR3 spans 15 amino acids. CDR3 DNA: TGTGCCAGCAGCTTAGAGCTGCGGGGGCGAGAGACCCAGTACTTC. Its translation: CASSLELRGRETQYF.

There are many counts of this clonotype. The J gene is TRBJ1-1, the V gene TRBV10-3; D remains unclear. This CDR3 has 13 residues. V lost 3 bases and J lost 1, with 6 bases in between. CDR1 and CDR2 from the germline V gene are ENHRY and SYGVKD. Written as DNA, the CDR3 is TGTGCCATCAGTGAACTCAAGAACACTGAAGCTTTCTTT. It is translated as CAISELKNTEAFF.

This clonotype was recorded a few times. The V gene is TRBV6-6, the J gene TRBJ2-6, with 7 positions matching TRBD1. Per germline, CDR1 MNHNY and CDR2 SVGAGI (reference sequence). CDR3 length equals 13 residues. The CDR3, as DNA: TGTGTCGGACAGGCGGCGGGGGCCAACGTCCTGACTTTC. This codes for CVGQAAGANVLTF.

The V and J genes are TRBV20-1 and TRBJ2-7; TRBD2 agrees at 11 bases. The germline V gene encodes CDR1 DFQATT and CDR2 SNEGSKA (reference sequence). The CDR3 consists of 17 residues. V shed 6 bases and J 4 bases; nucleotides not matched to a gene: 17. The CDR3 DNA reads as TGCAGTGCCATACTCCTTTCAAAAACTAGCGGGAGTTACGAGCAGTACTTC. It encodes CSAILLSKTSGSYEQYF.

There are a few counts of this clonotype. This chain links TRBV7-2 with TRBJ2-1; D is perhaps TRBD1 (6 bases). The V end was cut by 1 base, the J end by 5 bases, with 15 bases between. CDR1 is SGHTA, CDR2 FQGNSA, per germline. The CDR3 has 16 residues. CDR3 in DNA: TGTGCCAGCAGCTTAGGAGGGGGACCCTATCACAATGAGCAGTTCTTC. It specifies CASSLGGGPYHNEQFF.

The genes are TRBV30 and TRBJ1-1; D is perhaps TRBD1 (5 bases). From germline, CDR1 is GTSNPN and CDR2 SVGIG (reference sequence). Trimming shortened V by 1 base and J by 11 bases, and 11 bases separated the two germline ends. This CDR3 is built from 11 residues. The CDR3 nucleotides read TGTGCCTGGAGTGGGGGACTAGGGGCTTTCTTT. This sequence encodes CAWSGGLGAFF.